These 11 T cell receptor beta chains came from one sample sequenced in a study of breast tumors, draining lymph nodes, adjacent tissues (dated by TCRdb to the mid-2010s). The lymph node samples were taken from the axillary draining lymph nodes of breast cancer patients. Library preparation was by multiplex PCR. TCRdb records Illumina HiSeq 2000 as the sequencer. TCRdb itself trimmed the public reads at Q25 with fastp, ran MiXCR and retained productive beta chains. Identical CDR3 protein sequences are pooled into one entry, listed with their most common genes and DNA. The sample data list tens of thousands of distinct CDR3 sequences, and approximately 20% of these were observed just once. 2% to 3% of the sample comes from the top ten. Sequencing used axillary lymph node tissue. The receptor source for this set is a female donor with breast cancer. Some clones in this sample may be carry-over from other donors' samples.

As regards this clonotype: A much larger clonotype is one base distant, so this may be a read error. CDR3 in amino acids: CASSQEHAGELFF. CDR3 DNA sequence: TGTGCCAGCAGCCAAGAGCACGCCGGGGAGCTGTTTTTT. The gene calls are TRBV4-2 and TRBJ2-2; D is unclear. V dropped 0 bases and J dropped 6 bases, with 5 bases sitting between them. Germline V lookup: CDR1 LGHNA, CDR2 YNFKEQ. There are 13 residues in the CDR3.

This clonotype occurred many times. The V gene is TRBV4-3, the J gene TRBJ1-2, with D possibly matching TRBD1 (5 bases). This CDR3 contains 17 residues. Germline V gene sequence: CDR1 LGHNA, CDR2 YSLEER. Deletions cut 3 bases from V and 2 bases from J, with 19 bases between. CDR3 DNA sequence: TGCGCCAGCAGCCACAACTTGGGGGGGGGTTCGAACTATGGCTACACCTTC. Amino acid sequence: CASSHNLGGGSNYGYTF.

This clonotype has a count of ten or more. The genes are TRBV4-3 and TRBJ2-3, with 11 bases fitting TRBD2. Germline values: CDR1 LGHNA, CDR2 YSLEER. CDR3 length: 17 amino acids. The trim removed 2 bases at V and 3 bases at J, leaving 7 bases unmatched. DNA of the CDR3: TGCGCCAGCAGCCAAACATTGACTAGCGGGAATACAGATACGCAGTATTTT. As protein: CASSQTLTSGNTDTQYF.

This clonotype turned up a few times. A single base separates this from a much larger clone, so it may be a read error. The rearrangement links TRBV20-1 to TRBJ2-5; tentatively, D is TRBD1 (6 bases). This CDR3 contains 12 residues. V was cut by 6 bases and J by 4 bases, with 12 bases left in between. Germline V gives CDR1 DFQATT, CDR2 SNEGSKA (reference sequence). The CDR3, as DNA: TGCAGTGCCACAGGGACGGGAGAGACCCAGTACTTC. Translating it yields CSATGTGETQYF.

This clonotype was recorded at least ten times. The J gene is TRBJ2-3, the V gene TRBV2; D is uncertain. CDR3 size: 14 residues. V lost 1 base and J 2 bases, leaving 7 bases between the germline ends. Germline-derived CDR1 and CDR2 are SNHLY and FYNNEI. The CDR3 nucleotides read TGTGCCAGCAGTGAAGGCAGCCCCACAGATACGCAGTATTTT. It specifies CASSEGSPTDTQYF.

This clonotype was recorded at least ten times. Relative to the germline gene, one junction end is altered; a read error may explain this. The rearrangement links TRBV7-7 to TRBJ2-5, with D possibly TRBD1 on 5 matching bases. The germline V gene encodes CDR1 SSHAT and CDR2 FNYEAQ (reference sequence). The CDR3 is 15 residues long. The CDR3 here is CASSPSGAGKETQYF. The CDR3, as DNA: TGTGCTAGCAGCCCCAGTGGGGCAGGGAAAGAGACCCAGTACTTC.

This clonotype was detected many times. This chain links TRBV12-3 or TRBV12-4 with TRBJ2-7, with TRBD1 matching 9 bases. The CDR3 is made up of 13 amino acids. Losses at the gene ends were 5 bases for V and 7 bases for J; bases not matched to a gene: 6. The CDR3 sequence is CASSPTGGLEQYF. The CDR3 DNA sequence: TGTGCCAGCAGTCCAACAGGGGGCCTTGAGCAGTACTTC.

This clonotype was seen many times. The CDR3: CASSRNPWPNEKLFF. CDR3 nucleotide sequence: TGTGCCAGCAGCCGGAATCCCTGGCCTAATGAAAAACTGTTTTTT. The V gene is TRBV7-2, the J gene TRBJ1-4; no clear D gene. Germline loops: CDR1 SGHTA, CDR2 FQGNSA. This CDR3 contains 15 residues. The V end was cut by 5 bases, the J end by 3 bases, with 13 bases between.

V and J are TRBV28 and TRBJ2-7; a possible D gene is TRBD2 (6 bases). V was clipped by 8 bases and J by 2 bases, with 16 bases between them. Germline V gives CDR1 MDHEN, CDR2 SYDVKM. CDR3 length: 14 amino acids. CDR3 loop: CASFSGAFPYEQYF. The CDR3 DNA is TGTGCCAGCTTTAGCGGCGCTTTTCCCTACGAGCAGTACTTC.

Many counts were recorded for this clonotype. The chain employs TRBV9 and TRBJ2-5, with 10 bases matching TRBD1. Germline CDR1 SGDLS, CDR2 YYNGEE. With 1 base clipped from V and 1 base from J, the junction kept 4 bases outside the gene matches. CDR3 size: 16 residues. The CDR3 sequence: CASSVLGQGGQETQYF. The CDR3 bases are TGTGCCAGCAGCGTACTCGGACAGGGGGGCCAAGAGACCCAGTACTTC. The full variable domain, with the rest looked up from reference TRBV9 and TRBJ2-5, is DSGVTQTPKHLITATGQRVTLRCSPRSGDLSVYWYQQSLDQGLQFLIQYYNGEERAKGNILERFSAQQFPDLHSELNLSSLELGDSALYFCASSVLGQGGQETQYFGPGTRLLVL.

The chain is built from TRBV7-8 and TRBJ1-1; 8 bases fit TRBD1. Trimming at V came to 0 bases and at J to 4 bases, leaving 1 base not matched to a gene. Germline V lookup: CDR1 SGHVS, CDR2 FQNEAQ. This CDR3 is 14 amino acids long. The CDR3 region is CASSLATGGTEAFF. DNA for the CDR3: TGTGCCAGCAGCTTAGCAACAGGGGGCACTGAAGCTTTCTTT.